This is a list of T cell receptor beta chains from one sample in a study of blood T cell repertoires in COVID-19. Repertoires were generated with immunoSEQ multiplex PCR, while TCRdb's copy carries only in-frame clones and drops some. The sample holds over 90,000 clones; more than 90% are singletons and the top ten take more than 1.5%. The sample was peripheral blood. Every receptor here comes from a woman in her 50s with COVID-19, enrolled during active disease. Each CDR3 is given with its conserved first and last residue. D genes are given only for firm matches. Expanded clones are given a class, and other clones once, few, many or no size at all.

TRBJ2-7,-,TRBV12-2,-,TGTGCAAGTCGCTTAGCGAGGTACGAGCAGTACTTC,CASRLARYEQYF
TRBJ2-2,-,TRBV19,-,TGTGCCAGTAACCCCGGGATGATAACCGGGGAGCTGTTTTTT,CASNPGMITGELFF
TRBJ2-3,-,TRBV24-1,TRBD2,TGTGCCACCAGTGGAGCGGGGGGCACAGATACGCAGTATTTT,CATSGAGGTDTQYF
TRBJ2-3,-,TRBV4-1,-,TGCGCCAGCAGCCAAGTTTATCGCGGAGATACGCAGTATTTT,CASSQVYRGDTQYF
TRBJ1-5,-,TRBV28,-,TGTGCCAGCAGTTTAGGGGGCCTCAATCAGCCCCAGCATTTT,CASSLGGLNQPQHF
TRBJ1-6,once,TRBV7-2,TRBD1,TGTGCCAGCAGCTTAGCGGCAGGGGGAAATTCACCCCTCCACTTT,CASSLAAGGNSPLHF
TRBJ1-1,-,TRBV7-9,-,TGTGCCAGCAGCTTAGGACCCGACTTAACAGGGTTCGCTTTCTTT,CASSLGPDLTGFAFF
TRBJ2-3,-,TRBV5-1,-,TGCGCCAGCAGCTTCTCGACTCGCACAGATACGCAGTATTTT,CASSFSTRTDTQYF
TRBJ1-4,-,TRBV29-1,-,TGCAGTGGGACTCTGGGGGAAAAACTGTTTTTT,CSGTLGEKLFF
TRBJ1-1,-,TRBV5-1,-,TGCGCCAGCAAGGAACAGGATCAGCTGAACACTGAAGCTTTCTTT,CASKEQDQLNTEAFF
TRBJ1-3,-,TRBV18,-,TGTGCCAGCTCACCACGGGGGGACTCTGGAAACACCATATATTTT,CASSPRGDSGNTIYF
TRBJ2-3,-,TRBV30,-,TGTGCCTGGAGTGTAGGGACTTACTCTAGCACAGATACGCAGTATTTT,CAWSVGTYSSTDTQYF
TRBJ2-1,-,TRBV5-1,-,TGCGCCAGCAGCTTGTCCTTATATCGCTCCTACAATGAGCAGTTCTTC,CASSLSLYRSYNEQFF
TRBJ1-1,once,TRBV9,-,TGTGCCAGCAGCCCCCGGGCGGGGAGGGGGAACACTGAAGCTTTCTTT,CASSPRAGRGNTEAFF
TRBJ2-2,-,TRBV19,-,TGTGCCAGTAAGCCGGCAGGGAAGGTCGGGGAGCTGTTTTTT,CASKPAGKVGELFF
TRBJ2-1,-,TRBV3-1/TRBV3-2,TRBD2,TGTGCCAGCAGCGCCGGACTAGCGGGGGGCCATGAGCAGTTCTTC,CASSAGLAGGHEQFF
TRBJ1-2,-,TRBV30,-,TGTGCCTCCTTGGGCGGGCGTGGCTACACCTTC,CASLGGRGYTF
TRBJ1-1,-,TRBV11-2,-,TGTGCCAGCAGCTTAGATTGGGCGGGATTCAACACTGAAGCTTTCTTT,CASSLDWAGFNTEAFF
TRBJ2-7,-,TRBV27,-,TGTGCCAGCAGTTTGGGGCAGGTCTACGGGGAGCAGTACTTC,CASSLGQVYGEQYF
TRBJ2-7,-,TRBV27,TRBD1,TGTGCCAGCAGTTTATCCGGGACAGGGGTCTACGAGCAGTACTTC,CASSLSGTGVYEQYF
TRBJ1-2,-,TRBV4-1,-,TGCGCCAGCAGCCAAGGATTAATCGAGGGCTACACCTTC,CASSQGLIEGYTF
TRBJ2-3,-,TRBV29-1,TRBD2,TGCAGCGTTGATGTGGCGGGGGGGAAGACAGATACGCAGTATTTT,CSVDVAGGKTDTQYF
TRBJ1-2,-,TRBV18,-,TGTGCCAGCTCACCGGAGGGCCAGGGCTATGGCTACACCTTC,CASSPEGQGYGYTF
TRBJ2-2,-,TRBV3-1/TRBV3-2,TRBD2,TGTGCCAGCAGCCAAGATTGGCTAGCGGAAACGAACACCGGGGAGCTGTTTTTT,CASSQDWLAETNTGELFF
TRBJ2-7,-,TRBV12-5,TRBD1,TGTGCTAGTTCGGGGTGGTCCGGGACAGGGAATACTCGAAAGTACTTC,CASSGWSGTGNTRKYF
TRBJ1-2,-,TRBV14,-,TGTGCCAGCAGCCAAGTCGAAAGTAGCGGCTACACCTTC,CASSQVESSGYTF
TRBJ2-5,-,TRBV5-1,-,TGCGCCAGCAGCTCTACGGTACAAGAGACCCAGTACTTC,CASSSTVQETQYF
TRBJ1-6,-,TRBV10-1,TRBD1,TGCGCCACACGGGACAGACTAAATTCACCCCTCCACTTT,CATRDRLNSPLHF
TRBJ1-2,-,TRBV5-4,TRBD1,TGTGCCAGCAGCCCCCCCGGGACAGCAATCTCCTATGGCTACACCTTC,CASSPPGTAISYGYTF
TRBJ1-3,-,TRBV3-1/TRBV3-2,-,TGTGCCAGCAGCCAAGATCGAGGGACTGGAAACACCATATATTTT,CASSQDRGTGNTIYF
TRBJ2-7,-,TRBV10-2,-,TGCGCCAGCAGTGATACAGGGCCCTACGAGCAGTACTTC,CASSDTGPYEQYF
TRBJ1-2,-,TRBV5-5,TRBD1,TGTGCCAGCAGCCCGTACGGGGACAGGGGAATGGATGGCTACACCTTC,CASSPYGDRGMDGYTF
TRBJ1-6,-,TRBV3-1/TRBV3-2,-,TGTGCCAGCAGCCAGGGGCCCTCCTATAATTCACCCCTCCACTTT,CASSQGPSYNSPLHF
TRBJ2-7,once,TRBV9,-,TGTGCCAGCAGCGTAGGCGGGATCGGCCCGTCCTACGAGCAGTACTTC,CASSVGGIGPSYEQYF
TRBJ1-6,-,TRBV2,TRBD1,TGTGCCAGCAGTGAGGGACAGTATAATTCACCCCTCCACTTT,CASSEGQYNSPLHF
TRBJ1-1,-,TRBV24-1,-,TGTGCCACCAACAGGGAGAGAGCTTTCTTT,CATNRERAFF
TRBJ1-1,-,TRBV5-1,TRBD1,TGCGCCAGCAGCTTTATTGGGACAGGGGATTTGAACACTGAAGCTTTCTTT,CASSFIGTGDLNTEAFF
TRBJ2-1,few,TRBV30,-,TGTGCCTGGAGTGTATCGGTGGACTCTTACTACAATGAGCAGTTCTTC,CAWSVSVDSYYNEQFF
TRBJ2-7,-,TRBV27,TRBD1,TGTGCCAGCAGTTGGGGACAGGGAGGGTACGAGCAGTACTTC,CASSWGQGGYEQYF
TRBJ2-1,-,TRBV6-5,-,TGTGCCAGCAGTCAGGACTATTACAATGAGCAGTTCTTC,CASSQDYYNEQFF
TRBJ1-3,-,TRBV12-3/TRBV12-4,-,TGTGCCAGCAGCCGCAGAAGAAACACCATATATTTT,CASSRRRNTIYF
TRBJ1-1,-,TRBV11-2,TRBD1,TGTGCCAGCAGCCCAAAGGGGGCCGGCACTGAAGCTTTCTTT,CASSPKGAGTEAFF
TRBJ1-1,-,TRBV4-3,-,TGCGCCAGCAGCCAATTTTGGGGCATGAACACTGAAGCTTTCTTT,CASSQFWGMNTEAFF
TRBJ2-3,-,TRBV7-6,-,TGTGCCAGCAGCCCTAGGTCAGATACGCAGTATTTT,CASSPRSDTQYF
TRBJ2-3,-,TRBV19,TRBD1,TGTGCCAGTAGTAGGAACAGGGGGTTCCCGATGGATACGCAGTATTTT,CASSRNRGFPMDTQYF
TRBJ2-5,-,TRBV1,-,TGCACCAGCAGCCAAGATCGCCTAGCGGGGGGGATGAAGACCCAGTACTTC,CTSSQDRLAGGMKTQYF
TRBJ2-2,-,TRBV27,TRBD1,TGTGCCAGCAGGGGGACAGGGGTGAACACCGGGGAGCTGTTTTTT,CASRGTGVNTGELFF
TRBJ1-3,-,TRBV5-1,-,TGCGCCACTAGGACAGATTTTGGAAACACCATATATTTT,CATRTDFGNTIYF
TRBJ1-4,-,TRBV12-3/TRBV12-4,-,TGTGCCAGCAGGAGGGCGGGGAATGAAAAACTGTTTTTT,CASRRAGNEKLFF
TRBJ2-1,once,TRBV18,TRBD2,TGTGCCAGCTCACGGGGGGGAACAGTCGATGAGCAGTTCTTC,CASSRGGTVDEQFF
TRBJ2-3,once,TRBV7-7,-,TGTGCCAGCAGCTTGATAGAGGGAGATACGCAGTATTTT,CASSLIEGDTQYF
TRBJ2-2,-,TRBV9,TRBD2,TGTGCCAGCAGCCAGAGCGGGGGTCTTTACACCGGGGAGCTGTTTTTT,CASSQSGGLYTGELFF
TRBJ1-1,-,TRBV19,TRBD1,TGTGCCAGTAGTATGACAGGGTTTGGGGGAAGGAACACTGAAGCTTTCTTT,CASSMTGFGGRNTEAFF
TRBJ1-6,-,TRBV7-8,-,TGTGCCAGCAGCTTGGAGGGGAGGGCTAATTCACCCCTCCACTTT,CASSLEGRANSPLHF
TRBJ1-6,-,TRBV19,-,TGTGCCAGTAGTAACGGGGGTGGTAATTCACCCCTCCACTTT,CASSNGGGNSPLHF
TRBJ2-2,few,TRBV6-6,TRBD1,TGTGCCAGCAGTTTCCCAGGGGGCACCGGGGAGCTGTTTTTT,CASSFPGGTGELFF
TRBJ1-5,-,TRBV7-9,TRBD1,TGTGCCAGCAGCTTCGCGGGACAGAATCTTGTTAGTCAGCCCCAGCATTTT,CASSFAGQNLVSQPQHF
TRBJ1-5,-,TRBV6-5,TRBD1,TGTGCCAGCAGCCTACAGGGGGAGAACAATCAGCCCCAGCATTTT,CASSLQGENNQPQHF
TRBJ1-3,-,TRBV2,-,TGTGCCAGCAGTGCTAGCCACACCATATATTTT,CASSASHTIYF
TRBJ1-2,-,TRBV2,-,TGTGCCAGCATGAGGACAAACTATGGCTACACCTTC,CASMRTNYGYTF